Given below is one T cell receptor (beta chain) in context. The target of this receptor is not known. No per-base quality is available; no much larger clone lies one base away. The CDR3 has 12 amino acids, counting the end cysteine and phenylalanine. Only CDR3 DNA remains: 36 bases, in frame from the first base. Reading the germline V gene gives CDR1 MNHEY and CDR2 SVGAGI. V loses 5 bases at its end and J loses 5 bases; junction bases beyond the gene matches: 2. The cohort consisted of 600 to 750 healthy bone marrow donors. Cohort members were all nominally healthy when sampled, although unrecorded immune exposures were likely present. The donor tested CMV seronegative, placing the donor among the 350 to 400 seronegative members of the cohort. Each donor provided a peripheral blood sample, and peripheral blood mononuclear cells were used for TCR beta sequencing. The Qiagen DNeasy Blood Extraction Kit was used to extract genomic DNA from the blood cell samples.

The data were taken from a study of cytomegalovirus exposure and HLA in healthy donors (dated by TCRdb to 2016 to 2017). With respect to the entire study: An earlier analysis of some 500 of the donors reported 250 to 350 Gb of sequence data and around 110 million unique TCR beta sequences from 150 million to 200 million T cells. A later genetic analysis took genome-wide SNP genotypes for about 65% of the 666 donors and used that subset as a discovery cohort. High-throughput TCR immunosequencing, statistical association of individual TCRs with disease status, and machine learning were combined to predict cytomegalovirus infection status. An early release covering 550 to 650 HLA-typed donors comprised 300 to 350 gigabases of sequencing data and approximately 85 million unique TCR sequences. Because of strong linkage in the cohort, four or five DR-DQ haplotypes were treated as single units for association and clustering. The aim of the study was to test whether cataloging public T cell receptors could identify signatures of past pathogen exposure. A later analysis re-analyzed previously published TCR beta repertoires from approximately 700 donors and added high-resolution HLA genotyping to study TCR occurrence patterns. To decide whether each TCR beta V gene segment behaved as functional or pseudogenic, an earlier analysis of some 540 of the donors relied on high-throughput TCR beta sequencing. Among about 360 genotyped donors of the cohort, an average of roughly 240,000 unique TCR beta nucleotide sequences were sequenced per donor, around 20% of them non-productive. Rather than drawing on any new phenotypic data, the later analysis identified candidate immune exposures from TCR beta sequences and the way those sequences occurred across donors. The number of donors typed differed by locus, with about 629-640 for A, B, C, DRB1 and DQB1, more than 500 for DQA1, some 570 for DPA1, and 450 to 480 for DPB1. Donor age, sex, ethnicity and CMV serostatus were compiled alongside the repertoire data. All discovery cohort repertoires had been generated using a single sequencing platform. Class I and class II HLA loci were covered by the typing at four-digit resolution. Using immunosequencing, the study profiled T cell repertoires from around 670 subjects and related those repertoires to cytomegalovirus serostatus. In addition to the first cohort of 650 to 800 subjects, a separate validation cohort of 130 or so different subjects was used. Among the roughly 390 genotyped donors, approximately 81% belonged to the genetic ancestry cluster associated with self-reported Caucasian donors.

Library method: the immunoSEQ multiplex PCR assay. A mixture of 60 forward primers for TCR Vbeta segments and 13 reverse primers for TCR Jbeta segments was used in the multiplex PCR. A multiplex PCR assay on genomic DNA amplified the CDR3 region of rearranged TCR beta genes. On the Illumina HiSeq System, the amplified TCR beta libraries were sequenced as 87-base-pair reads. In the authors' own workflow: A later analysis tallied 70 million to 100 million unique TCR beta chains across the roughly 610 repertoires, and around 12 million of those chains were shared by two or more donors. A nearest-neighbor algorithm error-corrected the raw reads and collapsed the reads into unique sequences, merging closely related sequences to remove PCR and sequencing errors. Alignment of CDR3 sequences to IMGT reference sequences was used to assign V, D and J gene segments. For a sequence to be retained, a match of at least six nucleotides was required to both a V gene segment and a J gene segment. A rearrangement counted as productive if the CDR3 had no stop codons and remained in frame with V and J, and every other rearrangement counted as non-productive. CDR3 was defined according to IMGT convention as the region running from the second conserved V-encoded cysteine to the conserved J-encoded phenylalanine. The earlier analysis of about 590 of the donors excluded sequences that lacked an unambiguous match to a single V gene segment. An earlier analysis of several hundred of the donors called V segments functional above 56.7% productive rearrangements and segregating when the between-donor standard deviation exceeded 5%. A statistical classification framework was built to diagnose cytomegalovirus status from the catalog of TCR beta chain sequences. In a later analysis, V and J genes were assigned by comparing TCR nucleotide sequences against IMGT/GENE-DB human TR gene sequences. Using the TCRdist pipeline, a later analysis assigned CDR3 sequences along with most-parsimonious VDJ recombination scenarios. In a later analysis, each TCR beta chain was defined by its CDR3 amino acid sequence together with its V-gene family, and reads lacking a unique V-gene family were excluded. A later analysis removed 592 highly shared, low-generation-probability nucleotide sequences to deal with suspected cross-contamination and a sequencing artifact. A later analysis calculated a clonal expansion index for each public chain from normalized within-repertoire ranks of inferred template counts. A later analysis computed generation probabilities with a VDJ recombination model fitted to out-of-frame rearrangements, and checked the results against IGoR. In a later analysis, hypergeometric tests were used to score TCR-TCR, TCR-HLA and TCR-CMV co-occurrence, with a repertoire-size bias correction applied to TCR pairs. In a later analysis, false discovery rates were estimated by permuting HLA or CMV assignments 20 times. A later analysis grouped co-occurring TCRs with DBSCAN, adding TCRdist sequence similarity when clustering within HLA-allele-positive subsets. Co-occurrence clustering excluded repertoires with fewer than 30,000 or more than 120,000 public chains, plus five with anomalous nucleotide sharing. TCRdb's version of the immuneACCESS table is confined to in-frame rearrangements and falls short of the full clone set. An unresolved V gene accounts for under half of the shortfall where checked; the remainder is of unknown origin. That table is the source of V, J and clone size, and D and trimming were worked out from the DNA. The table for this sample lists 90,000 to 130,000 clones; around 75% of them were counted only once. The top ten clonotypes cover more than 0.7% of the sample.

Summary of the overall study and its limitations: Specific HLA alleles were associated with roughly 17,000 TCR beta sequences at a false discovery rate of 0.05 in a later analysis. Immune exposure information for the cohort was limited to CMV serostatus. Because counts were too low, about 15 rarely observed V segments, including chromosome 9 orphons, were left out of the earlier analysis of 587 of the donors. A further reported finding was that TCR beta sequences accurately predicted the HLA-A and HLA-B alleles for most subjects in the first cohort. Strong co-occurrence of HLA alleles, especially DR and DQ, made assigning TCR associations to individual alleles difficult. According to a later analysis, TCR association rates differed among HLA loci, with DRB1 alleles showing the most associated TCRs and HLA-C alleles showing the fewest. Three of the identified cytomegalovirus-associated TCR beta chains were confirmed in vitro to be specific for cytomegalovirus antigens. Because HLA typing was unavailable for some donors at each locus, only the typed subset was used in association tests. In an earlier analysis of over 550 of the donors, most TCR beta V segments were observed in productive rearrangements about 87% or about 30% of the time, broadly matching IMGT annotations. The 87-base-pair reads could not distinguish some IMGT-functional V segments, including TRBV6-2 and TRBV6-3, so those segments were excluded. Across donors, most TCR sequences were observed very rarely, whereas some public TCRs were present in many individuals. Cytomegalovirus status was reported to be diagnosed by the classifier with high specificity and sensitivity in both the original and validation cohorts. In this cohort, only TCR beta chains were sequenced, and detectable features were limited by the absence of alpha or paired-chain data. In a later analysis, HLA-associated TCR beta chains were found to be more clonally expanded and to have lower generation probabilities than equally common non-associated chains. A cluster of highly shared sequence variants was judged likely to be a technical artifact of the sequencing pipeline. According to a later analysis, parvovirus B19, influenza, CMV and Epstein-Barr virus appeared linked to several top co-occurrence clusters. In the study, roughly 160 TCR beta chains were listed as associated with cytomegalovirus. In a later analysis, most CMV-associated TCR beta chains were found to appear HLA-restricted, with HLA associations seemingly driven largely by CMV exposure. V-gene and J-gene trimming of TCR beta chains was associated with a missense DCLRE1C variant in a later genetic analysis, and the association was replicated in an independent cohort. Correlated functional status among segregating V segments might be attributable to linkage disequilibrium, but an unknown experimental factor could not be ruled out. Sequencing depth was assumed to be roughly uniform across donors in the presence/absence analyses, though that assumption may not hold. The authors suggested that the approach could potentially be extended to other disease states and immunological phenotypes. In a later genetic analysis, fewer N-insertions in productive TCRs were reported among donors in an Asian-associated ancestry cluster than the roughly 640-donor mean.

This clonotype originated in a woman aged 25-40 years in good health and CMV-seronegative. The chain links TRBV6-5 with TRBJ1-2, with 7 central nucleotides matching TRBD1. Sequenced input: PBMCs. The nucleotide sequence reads TGTGCCAGCAGTAAGACAGGGTATGGCTACACCTTC. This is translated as CASSKTGYGYTF.